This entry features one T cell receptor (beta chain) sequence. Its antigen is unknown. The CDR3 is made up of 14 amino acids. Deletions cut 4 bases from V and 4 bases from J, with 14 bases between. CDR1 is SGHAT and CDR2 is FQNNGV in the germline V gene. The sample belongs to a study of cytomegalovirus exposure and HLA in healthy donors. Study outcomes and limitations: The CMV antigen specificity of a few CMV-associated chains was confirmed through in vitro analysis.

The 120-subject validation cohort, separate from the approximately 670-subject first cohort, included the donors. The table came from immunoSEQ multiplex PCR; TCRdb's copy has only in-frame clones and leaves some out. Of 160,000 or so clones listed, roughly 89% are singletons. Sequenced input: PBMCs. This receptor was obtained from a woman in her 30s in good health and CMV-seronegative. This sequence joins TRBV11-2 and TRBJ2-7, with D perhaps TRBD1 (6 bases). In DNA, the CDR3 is TGTGCCAGCAGCTCGTCCACAGGGAAGTACGAGCAGTACTTC. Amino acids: CASSSSTGKYEQYF. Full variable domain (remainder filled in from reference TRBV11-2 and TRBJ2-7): EAGVAQSPRYKIIEKRQSVAFWCNPISGHATLYWYQQILGQGPKLLIQFQNNGVVDDSQLPKDRFSAERLKGVDSTLKIQPAKLEDSAVYLCASSSSTGKYEQYFGPGTRLTVT.